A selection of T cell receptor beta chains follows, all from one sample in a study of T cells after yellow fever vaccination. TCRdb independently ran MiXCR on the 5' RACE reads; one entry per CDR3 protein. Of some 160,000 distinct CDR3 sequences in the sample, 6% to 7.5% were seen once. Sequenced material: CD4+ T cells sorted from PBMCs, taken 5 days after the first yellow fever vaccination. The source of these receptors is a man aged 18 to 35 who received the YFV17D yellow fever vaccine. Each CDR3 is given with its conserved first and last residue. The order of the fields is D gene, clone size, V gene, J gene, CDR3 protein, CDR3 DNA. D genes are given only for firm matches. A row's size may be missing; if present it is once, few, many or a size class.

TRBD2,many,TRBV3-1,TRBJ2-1,CASSQGLAGANEQFF,TGTGCCAGCAGCCAAGGCCTAGCGGGGGCCAATGAGCAGTTCTTC
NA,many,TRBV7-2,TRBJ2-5,CASSLALGRETQYF,TGTGCCAGCAGCTTAGCTCTGGGGAGAGAGACCCAGTACTTC
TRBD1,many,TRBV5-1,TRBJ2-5,CASSLGGTEETQYF,TGCGCCAGCAGCTTGGGAGGGACAGAAGAGACCCAGTACTTC
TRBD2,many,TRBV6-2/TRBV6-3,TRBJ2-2,CASSSQTSGNTGELFF,TGTGCCAGCAGTTCTCAGACTAGCGGAAACACCGGGGAGCTGTTTTTT
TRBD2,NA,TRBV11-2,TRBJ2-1,CASSLEIAGKRTYNEQFF,TGTGCCAGCAGCTTAGAAATAGCGGGGAAGCGGACTTACAATGAGCAGTTCTTC
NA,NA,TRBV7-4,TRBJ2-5,CASCAQIGMGGETQYF,TGTGCCAGCTGCGCCCAGATAGGGATGGGCGGGGAGACCCAGTACTTC
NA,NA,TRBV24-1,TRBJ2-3,CATSRPVADTQYF,TGTGCCACCAGTAGACCCGTCGCGGATACGCAGTATTTT
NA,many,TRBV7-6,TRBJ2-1,CASSPRGYNEQFF,TGTGCCAGCAGCCCCCGGGGGTACAATGAGCAGTTCTTC
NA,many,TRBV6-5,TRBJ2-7,CASTAGTSYEQYF,TGTGCCAGCACCGCCGGCACTTCCTACGAGCAGTACTTC
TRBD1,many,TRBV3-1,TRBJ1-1,CASSPTGVAEAFF,TGTGCCAGCAGCCCGACAGGGGTTGCTGAAGCTTTCTTT
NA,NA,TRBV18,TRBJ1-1,CASRQDMNTEAFF,TGTGCCAGTCGCCAGGACATGAACACTGAAGCTTTCTTT
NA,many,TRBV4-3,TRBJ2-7,CASSQETGGDEQYF,TGCGCCAGCAGCCAAGAAACAGGGGGGGACGAGCAGTACTTC
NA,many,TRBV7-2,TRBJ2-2,CASSLARLDTGELFF,TGTGCCAGCAGCTTAGCGCGGCTAGACACCGGGGAGCTGTTTTTT
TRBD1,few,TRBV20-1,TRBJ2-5,CSLLHGTAQETQYF,TGCAGCCTCCTCCACGGGACAGCACAAGAGACCCAGTACTTC
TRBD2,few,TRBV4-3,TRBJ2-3,CASSQGGTSGGYTDTQYF,TGCGCCAGCAGCCAAGGGGGAACTAGCGGGGGCTACACAGATACGCAGTATTTT
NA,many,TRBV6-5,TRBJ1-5,CASRYPQSNQPQHF,TGTGCCAGCAGGTACCCACAGAGCAATCAGCCCCAGCATTTT
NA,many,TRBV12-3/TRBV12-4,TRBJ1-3,CASSLNSGNTIYF,TGTGCCAGCAGTTTAAATTCAGGAAACACCATATATTTT
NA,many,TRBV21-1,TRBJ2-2,CASRNTGELFF,TGTGCCAGCAGGAACACCGGGGAGCTGTTTTTT
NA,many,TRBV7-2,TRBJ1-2,CASSLGPGGRPGYTF,TGTGCCAGCAGCTTAGGTCCGGGTGGTCGTCCGGGCTACACCTTC
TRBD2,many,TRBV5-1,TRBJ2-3,CASSSWGGGDTDTQYF,TGCGCCAGCAGCTCCTGGGGGGGAGGGGACACAGATACGCAGTATTTT
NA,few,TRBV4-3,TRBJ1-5,CASSQEADGVKPQHF,TGCGCCAGCAGCCAAGAAGCGGACGGAGTGAAGCCCCAGCATTTT
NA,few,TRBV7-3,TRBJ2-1,CASSIDYSYNEQFF,TGTGCCAGCAGCATTGACTATTCCTACAATGAGCAGTTCTTC
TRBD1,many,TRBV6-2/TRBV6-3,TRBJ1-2,CASRDREVYGYTF,TGTGCCAGCAGGGACAGGGAGGTCTATGGCTACACCTTC
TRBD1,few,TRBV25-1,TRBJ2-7,CASSGTGTGNEQYF,TGTGCCAGCAGTGGAACCGGGACAGGGAACGAGCAGTACTTC
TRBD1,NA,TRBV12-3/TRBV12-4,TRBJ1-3,CASRGGQPGNTIYF,TGTGCCAGCAGGGGGGGACAGCCTGGAAACACCATATATTTT
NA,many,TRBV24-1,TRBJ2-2,CATSATGNTGELFF,TGTGCCACCAGTGCGACAGGGAACACCGGGGAGCTGTTTTTT
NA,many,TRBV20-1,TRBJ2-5,CSPRRGGGQETQYF,TGCAGTCCAAGAAGAGGGGGAGGACAAGAGACCCAGTACTTC
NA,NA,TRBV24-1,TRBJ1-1,CATSSNTEAFF,TGTGCCACCAGTTCAAACACTGAAGCTTTCTTT
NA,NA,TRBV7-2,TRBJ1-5,CASSLGPDSRPPQHF,TGTGCCAGCAGCTTAGGCCCGGACAGCCGTCCGCCCCAGCATTTT
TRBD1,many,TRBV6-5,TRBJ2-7,CASNSPGQGWGEQYF,TGTGCCAGCAATTCACCGGGACAGGGTTGGGGAGAGCAGTACTTC
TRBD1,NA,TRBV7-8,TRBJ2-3,CASSLRDRDGSTDTQYF,TGTGCCAGCAGCCTCCGGGACAGGGACGGGTCGACAGATACGCAGTATTTT
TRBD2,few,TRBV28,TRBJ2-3,CASSSGRRGVTDTQYF,TGTGCCAGCAGTTCCGGAAGGCGGGGGGTTACAGATACGCAGTATTTT
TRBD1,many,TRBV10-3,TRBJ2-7,CAISGTGDYYEQYF,TGTGCCATCAGTGGGACAGGGGATTACTACGAGCAGTACTTC
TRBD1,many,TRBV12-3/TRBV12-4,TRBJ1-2,CASRQGIYGYTF,TGTGCCAGCAGACAGGGGATCTATGGCTACACCTTC
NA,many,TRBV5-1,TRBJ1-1,CASSLTGSTEAFF,TGCGCCAGCAGCTTGACGGGGAGCACTGAAGCTTTCTTT
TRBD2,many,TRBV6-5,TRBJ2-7,CASSYSRLAGGYEQYF,TGTGCCAGCAGTTATTCTCGACTAGCGGGGGGCTACGAGCAGTACTTC
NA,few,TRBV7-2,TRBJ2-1,CASSLVRGDEQFF,TGTGCCAGCAGCTTAGTAAGGGGGGATGAGCAGTTCTTC
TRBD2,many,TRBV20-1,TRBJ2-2,CSATSGGDTGELFF,TGCAGTGCGACTAGCGGGGGGGACACCGGGGAGCTGTTTTTT
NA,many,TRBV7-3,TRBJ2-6,CASSVNGAGTGANVLTF,TGTGCCAGCAGCGTGAACGGCGCGGGCACTGGGGCCAACGTCCTGACTTTC
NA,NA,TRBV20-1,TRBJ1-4,CSAKQGLADEKLFF,TGCAGTGCTAAACAGGGTTTGGCGGATGAAAAACTGTTTTTT
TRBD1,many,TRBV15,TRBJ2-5,CATSREDRRETQYF,TGTGCCACCAGCAGGGAGGACAGGCGGGAGACCCAGTACTTC
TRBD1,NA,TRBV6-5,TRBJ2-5,CASSQQGQEKETQYF,TGTGCCAGCAGTCAGCAAGGACAGGAAAAAGAGACCCAGTACTTC
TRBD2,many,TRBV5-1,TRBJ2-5,CASSLGSGGEEETQYF,TGCGCCAGCAGCTTAGGGAGCGGGGGTGAGGAAGAGACCCAGTACTTC
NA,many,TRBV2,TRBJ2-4,CASSIVGGGKNIQYF,TGTGCCAGCAGTATAGTAGGGGGGGGCAAAAACATTCAGTACTTC
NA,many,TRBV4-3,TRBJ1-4,CASSRLGLEKLFF,TGCGCCAGCAGCCGGCTCGGGCTTGAAAAACTGTTTTTT
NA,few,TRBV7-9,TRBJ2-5,CASSYTETQYF,TGTGCCAGCAGCTACACGGAGACCCAGTACTTC
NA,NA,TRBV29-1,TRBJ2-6,CSVSPSGANVLTF,TGCAGCGTTTCGCCGTCTGGGGCCAACGTCCTGACTTTC
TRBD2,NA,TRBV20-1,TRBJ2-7,CSALSPGLAGGLSSYEQYF,TGCAGTGCTCTCAGTCCGGGACTAGCGGGGGGACTCAGCTCCTACGAGCAGTACTTC
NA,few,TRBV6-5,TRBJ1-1,CASSYAPGASTEAFF,TGTGCCAGCAGTTACGCCCCAGGTGCTTCGACTGAAGCTTTCTTT
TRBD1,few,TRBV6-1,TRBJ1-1,CASSRKYRGHLSLSANTEAFF,TGTGCCAGCAGTAGAAAATACAGGGGGCACCTCTCACTTAGCGCTAACACTGAAGCTTTCTTT
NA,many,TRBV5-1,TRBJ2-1,CASSFALDIRASNEQFF,TGCGCCAGCAGCTTCGCCTTGGACATTAGAGCTAGCAATGAGCAGTTCTTC
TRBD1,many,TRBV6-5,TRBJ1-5,CASSYSDRDQPQHF,TGTGCCAGCAGTTACTCGGACAGGGATCAGCCCCAGCATTTT
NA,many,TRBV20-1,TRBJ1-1,CSARDPRGPTEAFF,TGCAGTGCTAGAGACCCCCGGGGGCCCACTGAAGCTTTCTTT
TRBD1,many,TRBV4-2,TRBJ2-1,CASSQGQGTYNEQFF,TGTGCCAGCAGCCAAGGACAGGGGACCTACAATGAGCAGTTCTTC